Listed below are T cell receptor beta chains from one sample, sequenced in a study of T cell changes during pregnancy in multiple sclerosis. TCRdb's table, derived via immunoSEQ multiplex PCR, lists solely in-frame clones and lacks some. The profile shows about 36,000 clones, approximately 92% of them singletons. Source material: PBMCs (not recorded whether the cells were cultured). The origin of the receptors is a female donor with multiple sclerosis, enrolled in a pregnancy study. Each CDR3 is given with its conserved first and last residue. D genes are given only for firm matches. The size entry is marked missing in some rows and otherwise reads once, few, many or a size class.

CDR3 DNA | CDR3 protein | V gene | D gene | clone size | J gene
TGCGCCAGCAGCCGGGGACTAGCGGGACCCAATGAGCAGTTCTTC | CASSRGLAGPNEQFF | TRBV4-1 | TRBD2 | - | TRBJ2-1
TGTGCCAGCAGACTACGTTTGGACGCAGGGGCCAAAAACATTCAGTACTTC | CASRLRLDAGAKNIQYF | TRBV27 | - | - | TRBJ2-4
TGTGCCAGCTCACCTCAGTCGAACACTGAAGCTTTCTTT | CASSPQSNTEAFF | TRBV18 | - | - | TRBJ1-1
TGTGCCAGCAGCTTAGGCCAGGAAGCCTATGGCTACACCTTC | CASSLGQEAYGYTF | TRBV7-2 | - | - | TRBJ1-2
TGTGCCAGCAGTCGGACTAGCGGGAACAATGAGCAGTTCTTC | CASSRTSGNNEQFF | TRBV28 | TRBD2 | - | TRBJ2-1
TGTGCCAGCAGTCCACGTCCACCGACAGGGGACTATGGCTACACCTTC | CASSPRPPTGDYGYTF | TRBV27 | TRBD1 | - | TRBJ1-2
TGTGCCAGCAGCCCGCGGGTCGAAGGGGGGAAACTGTTTTTT | CASSPRVEGGKLFF | TRBV11-1 | - | once | TRBJ1-4
TGTGCCAGCAGCTTAGCGTCGAGAGGTGAGCAGTACTTC | CASSLASRGEQYF | TRBV7-6 | - | - | TRBJ2-7
TGTGCCAGCAGCGCACATGGCCTCTCCTACGAGCAGTACTTC | CASSAHGLSYEQYF | TRBV7-9 | - | - | TRBJ2-7
TGTGCCAGCAGCTTGCAGACTAGCGGAGGGACTCAGTACTTC | CASSLQTSGGTQYF | TRBV7-8 | TRBD2 | - | TRBJ2-4
TGTGCCAGCAGCTCGGACCAAGGGGTCCCTATATACGAGCAGTACTTC | CASSSDQGVPIYEQYF | TRBV13 | - | - | TRBJ2-7
TGTGCCAGCAGCCTACAGGAGGTCCAGATCACTGAAGCTTTCTTT | CASSLQEVQITEAFF | TRBV7-6 | - | - | TRBJ1-1
TGTGCCAGCAGTTTATCCGCTGCCGGGGCAGAAGCTTTCTTT | CASSLSAAGAEAFF | TRBV27 | - | once | TRBJ1-1
TGTGCCAGCAGCTTAGCTCAAGACACTGAAGCTTTCTTT | CASSLAQDTEAFF | TRBV11-3 | - | once | TRBJ1-1
TGCAGCGTTGTTGACAACACGCAAGAGACCCAGTACTTC | CSVVDNTQETQYF | TRBV29-1 | - | - | TRBJ2-5
TGTGCCTGGAGTCACGGACTGAAGAACACTGAAGCTTTCTTT | CAWSHGLKNTEAFF | TRBV30 | - | - | TRBJ1-1
TGTGCCAGCAGGGGAAAGGACTCGTACGAGCAGTACTTC | CASRGKDSYEQYF | TRBV9 | - | - | TRBJ2-7
TGTGCCAGCAGCGTAGCTGTAAGAGGGGAGGCAGAAGCTTTCTTT | CASSVAVRGEAEAFF | TRBV9 | - | - | TRBJ1-1
TGTGCCAGCAGTTACTCGGCCGGGACAGTGAACACTGAAGCTTTCTTT | CASSYSAGTVNTEAFF | TRBV6-5 | TRBD1 | - | TRBJ1-1
TGTGCCAGCAGTGACACTAGCGGAGACACCGGGGAGCTGTTTTTT | CASSDTSGDTGELFF | TRBV6-4 | TRBD2 | medium-sized | TRBJ2-2
TGCGCCAGCAGCCATGGTAGCGGGAGGGCTTGGGATGAGCAGTTCTTC | CASSHGSGRAWDEQFF | TRBV4-1 | TRBD2 | - | TRBJ2-1
TGTGCCAGCAGTGAAACTTCCCCGACGGGCGAGCAGTACTTC | CASSETSPTGEQYF | TRBV2 | - | - | TRBJ2-7
TGTGCCAGCTCACCGCCAGGAAGGGTAGGTCAGCCCCAGCATTTT | CASSPPGRVGQPQHF | TRBV18 | - | - | TRBJ1-5
TGTGCCAGCAGCGCCGCCAGAGCGTTGGGGGTGACCCAGTACTTC | CASSAARALGVTQYF | TRBV6-5 | - | - | TRBJ2-5
TGTGCCAGCAGCTCCTACGGTCCTCAGGCGAGAGAGACCCAGTACTTC | CASSSYGPQARETQYF | TRBV28 | - | once | TRBJ2-5
TGTGCCAGCAGCGTAGATGCAGGAGCCCAAGAGACCCAGTACTTC | CASSVDAGAQETQYF | TRBV9 | - | - | TRBJ2-5
TGTGCCAGCAGCCACCGGACAGGAGAGGGCACTGAAGCTTTCTTT | CASSHRTGEGTEAFF | TRBV4-2 | TRBD1 | - | TRBJ1-1
TGTGCCAGTAGTGGGGGGGTGAGGGAGACCCAGTACTTC | CASSGGVRETQYF | TRBV19 | TRBD2 | - | TRBJ2-5
TGTGCCAGCTCACCACCCACTTCAGTCTCCTACGAGCAGTACTTC | CASSPPTSVSYEQYF | TRBV18 | - | once | TRBJ2-7
TGTGCCAGCAGCCCAGACAGGGGGCATGGCACTGAAGCTTTCTTT | CASSPDRGHGTEAFF | TRBV7-3 | TRBD1 | - | TRBJ1-1
TGTGCCAGCAGCCAAGCAGTATTTCGCGGGATGGGGCCCTACGAGCAGTACTTC | CASSQAVFRGMGPYEQYF | TRBV14 | - | - | TRBJ2-7
TGTGCCAGCGGCACAATAAAGGGGGCGCAGGGCTATGGCTACACCTTC | CASGTIKGAQGYGYTF | TRBV28 | TRBD1 | - | TRBJ1-2
TGTGCCAGCAGCTACTTCGTGGTAAACCCTCGGGGCACCGGGGAGCTGTTTTTT | CASSYFVVNPRGTGELFF | TRBV7-8 | - | once | TRBJ2-2
TGTGCCATCAGTGTGGACCGAGCTAACTATGGCTACACCTTC | CAISVDRANYGYTF | TRBV10-3 | - | - | TRBJ1-2
TGTGCCAGCAGTGAACCGGGGTTCGATGAGCAGTTCTTC | CASSEPGFDEQFF | TRBV25-1 | - | - | TRBJ2-1
TGTGCCAGCTCACCAATGACGGTGCAAACGACTAACTATGGCTACACCTTC | CASSPMTVQTTNYGYTF | TRBV18 | - | - | TRBJ1-2
TGTGCCTGGAGGAGGGGCACCCTCGGGGAGCTGTTTTTT | CAWRRGTLGELFF | TRBV30 | - | - | TRBJ2-2
TGTGCCTGGAGTGTGGAGGGGAATCAGCCCCAGCATTTT | CAWSVEGNQPQHF | TRBV30 | - | once | TRBJ1-5
TGTGCCAGCAGCTTAGGAGGACTAGGGGTGGCTGGGTCGGATGAGCAGTTCTTC | CASSLGGLGVAGSDEQFF | TRBV7-2 | TRBD2 | - | TRBJ2-1
TGTGCCAGCAGTTCTTTTGGGGCAACTAATGAAAAACTGTTTTTT | CASSSFGATNEKLFF | TRBV6-6 | - | - | TRBJ1-4
TGTGCCAGCAGCCAACAGGGGACAGGGGCCCACGAGCAGTACTTC | CASSQQGTGAHEQYF | TRBV11-2 | TRBD1 | - | TRBJ2-7
TGTGCCAGCTTGACTAGCGGGAGAGGGGAGCAGTACTTC | CASLTSGRGEQYF | TRBV6-1 | TRBD2 | - | TRBJ2-7
TGTGCCAGCAGCTTCAATCAGGGGCTTAATGAAAAACTGTTTTTT | CASSFNQGLNEKLFF | TRBV5-6 | - | - | TRBJ1-4
TGCGCCAGCAGCCAGGAGCCGGGACTAGCGGGATGGGAGCAGTACTTC | CASSQEPGLAGWEQYF | TRBV4-1 | TRBD2 | - | TRBJ2-7
TGTGCCAGCAGCCTTCGGACAGGGGTGAATCAGCCCCAGCATTTT | CASSLRTGVNQPQHF | TRBV16 | TRBD1 | - | TRBJ1-5
TGTGCCAGCAGTTATTGGGGGGGGGAAGAGACCCAGTACTTC | CASSYWGGEETQYF | TRBV6-6 | TRBD2 | - | TRBJ2-5
TGCGCCAGCAGCCTACTTGGACCGGGGGGCACTGAAGCTTTCTTT | CASSLLGPGGTEAFF | TRBV5-1 | - | - | TRBJ1-1
TGCGCCAGCAGCCAAGAGTCCAGCGGGAGCACAGATACGCAGTATTTT | CASSQESSGSTDTQYF | TRBV4-3 | - | - | TRBJ2-3
TGTGCCAGCAGCTTGTATCCAGCGGGGACCCAAGATACGCAGTATTTT | CASSLYPAGTQDTQYF | TRBV5-6 | TRBD2 | - | TRBJ2-3
TGTGCCAGCAGCTCACTAGCGGGAGGTTCCTACAATGAGCAGTTCTTC | CASSSLAGGSYNEQFF | TRBV7-9 | TRBD2 | - | TRBJ2-1
TGCAGCGTTGCGAGACTAGCTGATAGCTCCTACAATGAGCAGTTCTTC | CSVARLADSSYNEQFF | TRBV29-1 | TRBD2 | once | TRBJ2-1
TGCGCCAGCAGCCAAGTACCGCGGACTAATGAAAAACTGTTTTTT | CASSQVPRTNEKLFF | TRBV4-1 | - | - | TRBJ1-4
TGCGCCAGCAGCTTCGGACAGGGGCCCGCAACTAATGAAAAACTGTTTTTT | CASSFGQGPATNEKLFF | TRBV5-1 | TRBD1 | - | TRBJ1-4
TGTGCCACCAGCAGAGACGTACAGACTTTTTCCTACGAGCAGTACTTC | CATSRDVQTFSYEQYF | TRBV15 | - | once | TRBJ2-7
TGTGCCAGTAGTATGGCTGGCGGCAATGAGCAGTTCTTC | CASSMAGGNEQFF | TRBV19 | - | - | TRBJ2-1
TGTGCCAGCAGCTTGACAGTTAGCACAGATACGCAGTATTTT | CASSLTVSTDTQYF | TRBV5-4 | - | - | TRBJ2-3
TGCGCCAGCAGCCTCACGCCGGGGGGCTCCTACGAGCAGTACTTC | CASSLTPGGSYEQYF | TRBV4-1 | TRBD2 | once | TRBJ2-7
TGTGCCAGCAGCTTAGGGGGCCCCAGGAGCTCTGGAAACACCATATATTTT | CASSLGGPRSSGNTIYF | TRBV7-9 | - | - | TRBJ1-3
TGTGCCAGCAGAGGGGAAGGGGTGACCGGGGAGCTGTTTTTT | CASRGEGVTGELFF | TRBV25-1 | - | - | TRBJ2-2